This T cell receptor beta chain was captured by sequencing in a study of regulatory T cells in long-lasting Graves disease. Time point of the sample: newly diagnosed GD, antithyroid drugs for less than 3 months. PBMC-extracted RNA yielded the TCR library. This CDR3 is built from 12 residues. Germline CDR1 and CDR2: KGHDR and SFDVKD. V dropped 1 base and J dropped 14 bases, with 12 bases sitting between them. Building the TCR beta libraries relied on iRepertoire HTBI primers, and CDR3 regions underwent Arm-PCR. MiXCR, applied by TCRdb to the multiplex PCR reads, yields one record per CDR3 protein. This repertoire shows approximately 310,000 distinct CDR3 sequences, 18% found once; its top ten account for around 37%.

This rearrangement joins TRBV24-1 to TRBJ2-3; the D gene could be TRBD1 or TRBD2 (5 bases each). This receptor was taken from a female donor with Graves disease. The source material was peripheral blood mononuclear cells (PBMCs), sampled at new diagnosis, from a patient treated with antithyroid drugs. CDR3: CATSDFGGSRYF. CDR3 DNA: TGTGCCACCAGTGATTTTGGGGGTTCGCGGTATTTT.